A single sample gave rise to the 17 T cell receptor beta chains below, sequenced in a study of shared clonotypes between healthy human individuals. Clones were sequenced by immunoSEQ multiplex PCR, and TCRdb holds only the in-frame ones, with some missing. The top ten hold approximately 0.39% of the sample, which has approximately 2,300,000 clones, around 93% seen once. The specimen sequenced was naive CD4+ T cells from PBMCs. Specified subset: CD45RA+ positively selected. All receptors come from a man aged 18 to 30 in good health. Some clones in this sample may be carry-over from other donors' samples.

A single count supports this clone. The chain employs TRBV28 and TRBJ1-5; 11 bases match TRBD1. The CDR3 length is 15 residues. Germline V gives CDR1 MDHEN, CDR2 SYDVKM. V was clipped by 6 bases and J by 5 bases; unmatched bases: 6. The CDR3 here is CASSPRTGGYQPQHF. The CDR3, as DNA: TGTGCCAGCAGCCCCCGGACAGGGGGCTATCAGCCCCAGCATTTT. Full variable domain (missing parts from reference TRBV28 and TRBJ1-5): DVKVTQSSRYLVKRTGEKVFLECVQDMDHENMFWYRQDPGLGLRLIYFSYDVKMKEKGDIPEGYSVSREKKERFSLILESASTNQTSMYLCASSPRTGGYQPQHFGDGTRLSIL.

The rearrangement links TRBV4-1 to TRBJ2-7, with D unresolved. There are 16 residues in the CDR3. V shed 0 bases and J shed 4 bases, with 16 bases lying between them. Germline assignment: CDR1 MGHRA and CDR2 YSYEKL. DNA for the CDR3: TGCGCCAGCAGCCAAGATCACCCCGGCTGGGTATACGAGCAGTACTTC. Amino acid sequence: CASSQDHPGWVYEQYF.

This rearrangement joins TRBV5-5 to TRBJ2-5; no clear D gene. CDR3 length: 14 amino acids. Germline CDR1 reads SGHKS; CDR2 reads YYEKEE (reference sequence). Trimming removed 2 bases at V and 9 bases at J, with 17 bases between. The CDR3 DNA follows: TGTGCCAGCAGCTTCAACCCAGCGCCTGAGGCCCAGTACTTC. Protein: CASSFNPAPEAQYF.

This sequence joins TRBV28 and TRBJ2-7; no clear D. This CDR3 region has 15 residues. Trimming pared 5 bases from V and 7 bases from J, leaving 21 bases between. Germline values: CDR1 MDHEN, CDR2 SYDVKM. The CDR3, as DNA: TGTGCCAGCAGTAGCTCCGGAAACTTCAAGTCGGAGCAGTACTTC. As protein: CASSSSGNFKSEQYF.

The chain has TRBV7-2 and TRBJ1-5; unclear D gene. The V end lost 5 bases, the J end lost 3 bases, and 8 bases lay between the germline ends. CDR1 and CDR2 (germline): SGHTA, FQGNSA. The CDR3 sequence is 13 residues long. The CDR3 bases are TGTGCCAGCAGCGCTGAGGCCAATCAGCCCCAGCATTTT. Protein: CASSAEANQPQHF.

The rearrangement uses TRBV5-8 and TRBJ1-1; no definite D call. Germline V lookup: CDR1 SGHTS, CDR2 YDEGEE. Trimming took off 3 bases at V and 1 base at J, with 16 bases between the two ends. The CDR3 runs 16 residues. The CDR3 spells CASSSYLRSQNTEAFF. CDR3 nucleotide sequence: TGTGCCAGCAGCTCATATTTGCGGTCCCAGAACACTGAAGCTTTCTTT.

The rearrangement joins TRBV5-1 to TRBJ2-2; D perhaps matches TRBD1 (5 bases). V lost 6 bases and J lost 10, with 13 bases in between. CDR1 and CDR2 from the germline V gene are SGHRS and YFSETQ. The CDR3 contains 12 residues. The CDR3, as DNA: TGCGCCAGCACCGAAGCACAGGAGGAGCTGTTTTTT. Its protein is CASTEAQEELFF.

The V and J genes are TRBV5-1 and TRBJ2-1; 13 bases agree with TRBD2. The germline gives CDR1 SGHRS, CDR2 YFSETQ. This CDR3 is built from 14 residues. V trimming: 7 bases; J trimming: 6 bases; junction bases outside the gene matches: 4. As DNA, the CDR3 is TGCGCCAGCCGGACTAGCGGGAGACTCAATGAGCAGTTCTTC. It is translated as CASRTSGRLNEQFF.

The V and J genes are TRBV6-5 and TRBJ2-7; D gene ambiguous. Germline V gives CDR1 MNHEY, CDR2 SVGAGI. There are 13 residues in the CDR3. The V end was cut by 2 bases, the J end by 3 bases, with 8 bases between. CDR3 DNA sequence: TGTGCCAGCAGTTACCGGTTGGACTACGAGCAGTACTTC. Translation gives CASSYRLDYEQYF.

V is TRBV12-5 and J is TRBJ2-7, with TRBD2 identical over 9 bases. CDR3 length equals 17 residues. V was pared by 4 bases and J by 4 bases, with 14 bases of the junction left unmatched. The germline CDR1 and CDR2 sequences are LGHNT and FRNRAP. The CDR3 loop reads CASGSQDPRGGTYEQYF. The CDR3 DNA follows: TGTGCTAGTGGTTCACAAGACCCGCGGGGGGGGACTTACGAGCAGTACTTC. Combining the CDR3 with reference TRBV12-5 and TRBJ2-7 gives the whole variable domain DARVTQTPRHKVTEMGQEVTMRCQPILGHNTVFWYRQTMMQGLELLAYFRNRAPLDDSGMPKDRFSAEMPDATLATLKIQPSEPRDSAVYFCASGSQDPRGGTYEQYFGPGTRLTVT.

The chain has TRBV7-3 and TRBJ2-1; D is undetermined. Germline lookup yields CDR1 SGHTA and CDR2 FQGTGA. The CDR3 covers 13 residues. V was shortened by 5 bases and J by 11 bases, with 16 bases between the two germline ends. In DNA, the CDR3 is TGTGCCAGCAGCGCAGGACGGGCAGGAAAGCAGTTCTTC. Protein sequence: CASSAGRAGKQFF.

This chain uses TRBV5-4 with TRBJ2-7; 7 bases line up with TRBD1. The V gene's germline CDR1 is SGHNT and CDR2 YYREEE (reference sequence). V was clipped by 4 bases and J by 2 bases; unmatched bases: 6. The CDR3 covers 14 residues. CDR3 region: CASSHGTAPYEQYF. CDR3 bases: TGTGCCAGCAGCCACGGGACAGCCCCCTACGAGCAGTACTTC.

The J gene is TRBJ2-7, the V gene TRBV7-9; D is undetermined. Germline CDR1 is SEHNR and CDR2 is FQNEAQ (reference sequence). The V and J ends lost 3 bases and 5 bases respectively, with 8 bases between them. CDR3 size: 12 residues. CDR3 loop: CASSFSQNEQYF. In DNA form, the CDR3 reads TGTGCCAGCAGCTTTTCCCAGAACGAGCAGTACTTC.

Notes on this clone: The sample contains more than one DNA sequence encoding this CDR3. This CDR3 is CASSPAGTGSYEQYF. The CDR3 bases are TGCGCCAGCAGCCCCGCCGGGACAGGGAGCTACGAGCAGTACTTC. The chain carries TRBV5-1 and TRBJ2-7; 9 positions match TRBD1. Germline CDR1 SGHRS, CDR2 YFSETQ. The CDR3 contains 15 residues. The J segment lost 3 bases and the V segment lost 4 bases, leaving 8 bases of the junction unmatched. The full variable domain, in which reference TRBV5-1 and TRBJ2-7 provide the parts outside the CDR3, is KAGVTQTPRYLIKTRGQQVTLSCSPISGHRSVSWYQQTPGQGLQFLFEYFSETQRNKGNFPGRFSGRQFSNSRSEMNVSTLELGDSALYLCASSPAGTGSYEQYFGPGTRLTVT.

The chain carries TRBV5-1 and TRBJ2-1, with 8 bases fitting TRBD2. The J segment lost 4 bases and the V segment lost 4 bases, leaving 13 bases of the junction unmatched. The CDR3 extends over 17 amino acids. CDR1 and CDR2 (germline): SGHRS, YFSETQ. This CDR3 reads CASSHIQSGRAYNEQFF. In DNA form, the CDR3 reads TGCGCCAGCAGCCATATTCAGAGCGGGAGAGCTTACAATGAGCAGTTCTTC.

The gene calls are TRBV11-2 and TRBJ2-2; D possibly matches TRBD1 or TRBD2 (5 bases each). CDR3 length equals 16 residues. The V and J ends lost 5 bases and 0 bases respectively, with 13 bases between them. CDR1 is SGHAT and CDR2 is FQNNGV in the germline V gene. CDR3 protein: CASSRIGTTNTGELFF. CDR3 coding DNA: TGTGCCAGCAGCCGGATTGGGACCACGAACACCGGGGAGCTGTTTTTT.

V is TRBV28 and J is TRBJ2-1; 9 positions agree with TRBD2. This CDR3 comprises 13 residues. Germline V gene lookup returns CDR1 MDHEN and CDR2 SYDVKM. J was trimmed by 15 bases and V by 2 bases; bases with no gene match: 8. CDR3 in amino acids: CASSLLAGWAPFF. Here the CDR3 DNA reads TGTGCCAGCAGTTTACTAGCGGGATGGGCACCGTTCTTC. Variable domain in full (rest from reference TRBV28 and TRBJ2-1): DVKVTQSSRYLVKRTGEKVFLECVQDMDHENMFWYRQDPGLGLRLIYFSYDVKMKEKGDIPEGYSVSREKKERFSLILESASTNQTSMYLCASSLLAGWAPFFGPGTRLTVL.